The sequence of this T cell receptor beta chain was determined in a study of blood T cells in healthy people across ages. Looking at the study overall: Template switching caught about one barcoded beta molecule for each two T cells.

With regard to this clonotype: Its antigen is not identified. The junction departs from the called germline gene at one end, perhaps through a read error.

Study results and caveats: While age rose, TCR beta diversity per million T cells dropped in a roughly linear way.

This CDR3 comprises 13 residues. Looked up from germline, CDR1 is SGHRS and CDR2 is YFSETQ. Combining a sample-barcoded 5' primer with a J-beta primer mix, a second PCR ran for about 7 to 12 cycles. From the 5' RACE reads, TCRdb called clonotypes with MiXCR, one entry per CDR3 protein. The sample holds about 930,000 distinct CDR3 sequences, 25% to 35% seen once. The same sample was also studied in work on T cells of mothers and their children. That paper states: An overlap that was slightly higher, though non-significant, was seen in related mother-child pairs versus unrelated pairs.

Sequencing input: blood. This clonotype originated in a woman in her thirties or forties in good health. This chain uses TRBV5-1 with TRBJ2-7; TRBD1 aligns across 7 bases. The CDR3 reads CTSSPDRRHEQYF. CDR3 nucleotides: TGCACCAGCAGCCCGGACAGGAGGCACGAGCAGTACTTC.